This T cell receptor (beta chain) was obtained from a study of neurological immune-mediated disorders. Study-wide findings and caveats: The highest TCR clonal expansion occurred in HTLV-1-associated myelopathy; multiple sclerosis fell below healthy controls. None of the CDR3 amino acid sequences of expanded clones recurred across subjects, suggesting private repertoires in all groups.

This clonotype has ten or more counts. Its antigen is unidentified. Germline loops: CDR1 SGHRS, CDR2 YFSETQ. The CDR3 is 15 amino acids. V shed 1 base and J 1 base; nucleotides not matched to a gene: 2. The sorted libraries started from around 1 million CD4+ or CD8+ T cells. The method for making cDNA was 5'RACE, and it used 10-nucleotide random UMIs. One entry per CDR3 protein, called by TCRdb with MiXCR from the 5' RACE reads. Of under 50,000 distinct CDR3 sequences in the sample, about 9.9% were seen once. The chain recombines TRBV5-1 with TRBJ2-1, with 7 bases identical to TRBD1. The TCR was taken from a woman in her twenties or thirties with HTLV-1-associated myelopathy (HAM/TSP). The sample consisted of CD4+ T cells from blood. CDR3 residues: CASSLRGLSYNEQFF. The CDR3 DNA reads TGCGCCAGCAGCTTGAGGGGGCTGTCCTACAATGAGCAGTTCTTC.